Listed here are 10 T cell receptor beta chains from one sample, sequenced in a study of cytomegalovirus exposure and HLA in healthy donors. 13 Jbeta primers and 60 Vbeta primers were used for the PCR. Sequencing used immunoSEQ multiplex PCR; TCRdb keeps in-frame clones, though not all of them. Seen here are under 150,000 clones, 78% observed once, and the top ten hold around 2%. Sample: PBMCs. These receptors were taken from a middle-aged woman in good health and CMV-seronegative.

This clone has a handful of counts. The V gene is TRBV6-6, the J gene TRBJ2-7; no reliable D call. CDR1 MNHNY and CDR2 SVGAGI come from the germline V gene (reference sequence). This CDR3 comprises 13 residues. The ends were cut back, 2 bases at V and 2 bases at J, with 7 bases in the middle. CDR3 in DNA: TGTGCCAGCAGTTACGGTGAGACCTACGAGCAGTACTTC. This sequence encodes CASSYGETYEQYF.

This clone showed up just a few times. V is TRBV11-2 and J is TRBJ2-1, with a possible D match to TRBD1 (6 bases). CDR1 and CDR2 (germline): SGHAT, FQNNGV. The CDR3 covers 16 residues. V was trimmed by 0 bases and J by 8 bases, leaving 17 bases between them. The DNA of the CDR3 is TGTGCCAGCAGCTTAGAGCAGGGGACACCATACGATGAGCAGTTCTTC. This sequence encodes CASSLEQGTPYDEQFF.

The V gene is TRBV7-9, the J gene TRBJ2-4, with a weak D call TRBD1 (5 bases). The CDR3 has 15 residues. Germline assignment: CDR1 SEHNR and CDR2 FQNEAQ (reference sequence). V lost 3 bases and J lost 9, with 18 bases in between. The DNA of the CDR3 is TGTGCCAGCAGCTTTAACGCTAAGCAGGGTATCATTCAGTACTTC. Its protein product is CASSFNAKQGIIQYF. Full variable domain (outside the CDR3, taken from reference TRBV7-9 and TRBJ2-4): DTGVSQNPRHKITKRGQNVTFRCDPISEHNRLYWYRQTLGQGPEFLTYFQNEAQLEKSRLLSDRFSAERPKGSFSTLEIQRTEQGDSAMYLCASSFNAKQGIIQYFGAGTRLSVL.

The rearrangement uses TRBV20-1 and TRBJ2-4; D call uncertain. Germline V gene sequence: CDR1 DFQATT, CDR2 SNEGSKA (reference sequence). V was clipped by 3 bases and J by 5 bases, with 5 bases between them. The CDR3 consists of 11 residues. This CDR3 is CSASGENIQYF. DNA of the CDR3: TGCAGTGCTAGCGGAGAAAACATTCAGTACTTC.

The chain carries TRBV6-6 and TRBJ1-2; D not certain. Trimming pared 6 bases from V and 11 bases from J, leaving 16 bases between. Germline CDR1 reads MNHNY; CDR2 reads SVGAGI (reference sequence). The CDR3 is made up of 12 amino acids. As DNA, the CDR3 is TGTGCCAGCAGCGACGAGGGTTCTTGTTACACCTTC. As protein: CASSDEGSCYTF.

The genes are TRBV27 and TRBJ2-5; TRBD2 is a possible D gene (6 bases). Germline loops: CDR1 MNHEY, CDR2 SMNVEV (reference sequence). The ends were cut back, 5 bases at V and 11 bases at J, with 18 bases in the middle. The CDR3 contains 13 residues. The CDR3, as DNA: TGTGCCAGCAGTCCCACGGGAGATGGGGAGCAGTACTTC. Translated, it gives CASSPTGDGEQYF.

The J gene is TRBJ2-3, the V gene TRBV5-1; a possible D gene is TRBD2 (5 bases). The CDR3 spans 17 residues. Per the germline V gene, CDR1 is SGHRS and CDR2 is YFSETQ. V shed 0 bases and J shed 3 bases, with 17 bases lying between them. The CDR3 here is CASSLAVALLGTDTQYF. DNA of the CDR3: TGCGCCAGCAGCTTGGCCGTGGCTTTACTAGGGACAGATACGCAGTATTTT.

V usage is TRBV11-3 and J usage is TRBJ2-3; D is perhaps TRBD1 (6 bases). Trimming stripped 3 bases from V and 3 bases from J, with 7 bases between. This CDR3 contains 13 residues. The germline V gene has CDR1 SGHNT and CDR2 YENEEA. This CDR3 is CASSFGQTDTQYF. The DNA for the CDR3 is TGTGCCAGCAGCTTCGGACAGACAGATACGCAGTATTTT.

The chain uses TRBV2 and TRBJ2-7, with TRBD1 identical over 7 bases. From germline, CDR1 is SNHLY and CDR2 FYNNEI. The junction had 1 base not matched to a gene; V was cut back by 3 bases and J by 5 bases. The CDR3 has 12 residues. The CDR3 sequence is CASSDDRDEQYF. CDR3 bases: TGTGCCAGCAGTGACGACAGGGACGAGCAGTACTTC. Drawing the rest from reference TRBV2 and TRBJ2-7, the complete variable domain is EPEVTQTPSHQVTQMGQEVILRCVPISNHLYFYWYRQILGQKVEFLVSFYNNEISEKSEIFDDQFSVERPDGSNFTLKIRSTKLEDSAMYFCASSDDRDEQYFGPGTRLTVT.

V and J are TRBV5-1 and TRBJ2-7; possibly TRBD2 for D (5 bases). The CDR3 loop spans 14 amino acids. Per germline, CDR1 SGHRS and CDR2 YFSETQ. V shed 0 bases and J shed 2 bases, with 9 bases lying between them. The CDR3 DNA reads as TGCGCCAGCAGCTTGGCTTCCGGGACCTACGAGCAGTACTTC. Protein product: CASSLASGTYEQYF.